The source of this TCR beta chain is a study of T-cell memory formation after mild COVID-19. Whole-study findings and limits: Contracting CD4+ clones lay largely in CM and EM, with CD8+ ones residing in EMRA. Whether second-wave clones peaking at day 37 were SARS-CoV-2 specific went unconfirmed.

CDR3 length equals 15 residues. Germline CDR1 SGHTA, CDR2 FQGNSA. With V trimmed by 5 bases and J by 5 bases, 9 bases remained unmatched. TCRdb ran MiXCR on the 5' RACE reads and lists one entry per CDR3 protein. The sample holds fewer than 650,000 distinct CDR3 sequences, roughly 21% seen once. This clonotype was found many times. The antigen remains undetermined. Sample: PBMCs or a T cell subset sorted from them (not recorded which). The chain has TRBV7-2 and TRBJ2-5; 9 nucleotides match TRBD2. The clonotype was recovered from an adult woman who had mild COVID-19 (a few samples of this study predate the infection). Cell type and time point are not known. The CDR3 bases are TGTGCCAGCAGCCGAAGCGGGGGGACCGGGGAGACCCAGTACTTC. Protein product: CASSRSGGTGETQYF.